This TCR beta chain was obtained from a study of T cell responses to AZD1222 COVID-19 vaccine (dated by TCRdb to about 2021). Study-wide context: AZD1222 recipients with second doses at about 4 weeks or about 12 weeks were pooled, because spike-specific TCR depth and breadth did not differ between schedules. TCR sequencing covered approximately 230 trial participants: nearly 210 given two doses of AZD1222 and 26 given two doses of MenACWY control vaccine. Enrollment into the trials was organized by age into subgroups of 18-55, 56-69 and 70-plus years, and those subgroups contained around 150, 28 and 57 TCR-sequenced participants, respectively. General study outcomes and caveats: Vaccine-associated CD4 TCRs spanned the whole spike protein, with dominant responses in regions 160-218 and 743-854. Most participants were white British and females outnumbered males, and the authors suggested that clonal diversity may have been underestimated. After two AZD1222 doses, both the breadth and the depth of spike-specific TCRs were significantly higher than at day 0 and than in MenACWY recipients. No day 14 peak-response samples were available, so repertoires were characterized only after the peak T cell response. Nearly half of unique spike-specific TCRs reportedly recognized epitopes outside regions mutated in the B.1.351 and B.1.1.7 variants. Only five or six AZD1222 recipients were SARS-CoV-2 seropositive at baseline, limiting conclusions about previously exposed vaccinees. In the small 56-69-year group, the increase in depth fell short of significance, most likely because of low power.

The time point tag for this specimen amounts to: baseline before first vaccination. The vaccinee samples were drawn from two UK trials, COV001 and COV002, one of which was a single-blind randomized controlled phase 2/3 trial testing AZD1222 (ChAdOx1 nCoV-19) in healthy adults. For TCRbeta chain sequencing, PBMC samples were collected from trial participants at day 0 and at day 28 after the second dose. Germline trimming: 5 bases from V, 10 bases from J; junction bases outside gene matches: 8. Taken from the germline V gene, the CDR1 and CDR2 loops are SGHTA and FQGNSA. Spanning cysteine to phenylalanine, the CDR3 consists of 13 amino acids. The entry retains the CDR3 DNA only, 39 bases that are in frame from base 1. The CDR3 regions of human TCRbeta chains were subjected to immunosequencing. The authors' pipeline ran thus. TCRs in the repertoires were compared against a reference library of SARS-CoV-2-specific TCRs that had been generated with the MIRA antigen-specificity platform. Breadth meant the fraction of unique TCRs that were SARS-CoV-2-associated, whereas depth meant the fraction of total T cells that were SARS-CoV-2-associated. Using the MIRA data, every spike-specific TCR was mapped to the spike region that the TCR reacted to and assigned to either a CD4 or a CD8 class. Log10-transformed breadth and depth values were compared by one-way ANOVA with Sidak's multiple comparisons tests. Sourced from immuneACCESS, this table was stored by TCRdb with only in-frame sequences that have V and J called. A share of the clones is absent; for the studies checked, an unresolved V gene accounts for under half, and the remainder has no known explanation. V and J calls plus clone size are reproduced from that table; the DNA served to infer D and trimming. The sample table holds around 94,000 clones, of which more than 70% were seen once. Clones ranked in the top ten supply about 17% of the sample.

This clone occurred a few times. The antigen this receptor binds is unknown. No quality values exist for individual bases; no much larger clone is one base distant. The V and J segments used are TRBV7-2 and TRBJ2-3, with 8 junctional bases fitting TRBD1. This sequence was found in an adult in good health. The input for sequencing was peripheral blood, taken on day 0 of AZD1222 vaccination. CDR3 loop: CASSPETGVAQYF. The bases are TGTGCCAGCAGCCCCGAGACAGGGGTGGCGCAGTATTTT. Outside the CDR3, residues come from the reference TRBV7-2 and TRBJ2-3 proteins, so the full variable domain is: GAGVSQSPSNKVTEKGKDVELRCDPISGHTALYWYRQSLGQGLEFLIYFQGNSAPDKSGLPSDRFSAERTGGSVSTLTIQRTQQEDSAVYLCASSPETGVAQYFGPGTRLTVL.